Following are 30 T cell receptor beta chains from one sample sequenced in a study of identical twins. TCRdb redid the calling of the 5' RACE reads with MiXCR, one entry per CDR3 protein. The sample lists approximately 670,000 distinct CDR3 sequences, over 5% occurring once. The sample taken for sequencing was naive T cells sorted from blood. Receptor source: a man younger than 35 in good health.

The chain recombines TRBV7-9 with TRBJ2-1, with D perhaps matching TRBD2 (6 bases). The CDR3 has 14 amino acids. Germline values: CDR1 SEHNR, CDR2 FQNEAQ (reference sequence). Trimming took 5 bases from V and 4 from J, leaving 12 bases between them. As DNA, the CDR3 is TGTGCCAGCAGCCCACGGGACTTATACAATGAGCAGTTCTTC. It translates to CASSPRDLYNEQFF.

This clonotype has just a few counts. The rearrangement uses TRBV3-1 and TRBJ2-7; 8 positions match TRBD2. The J segment lost 0 bases and the V segment lost 4 bases, leaving 8 bases of the junction unmatched. From germline, CDR1 is LGHDT and CDR2 YNNKEL (reference sequence). The CDR3 is 16 residues long. The CDR3 spells CASSRAGTSGSYEQYF. The CDR3 bases are TGTGCCAGCAGCCGGGCCGGGACTAGTGGCTCCTACGAGCAGTACTTC.

Many counts were recorded for this clonotype. V and J are TRBV6-5 and TRBJ2-4; D is unclear. Per the germline V gene, CDR1 is MNHEY and CDR2 is SVGAGI. The CDR3 has 12 amino acids. Between the trimmed V and J ends, which lost 6 bases and 7 bases, there was a span of 10 bases. CDR3 sequence: CASSYDDNIQYF. CDR3 in DNA: TGTGCCAGCAGCTACGACGATAACATTCAGTACTTC.

This clonotype was found many times. V is TRBV7-9 and J is TRBJ1-1, with D unresolved. The germline V gene has CDR1 SEHNR and CDR2 FQNEAQ (reference sequence). The V end was cut by 5 bases, the J end by 2 bases, with 12 bases between. This CDR3 is built from 14 residues. The CDR3 region has the DNA TGTGCCAGCAGCGTTAATCCGGGAAACACTGAAGCTTTCTTT. It translates to CASSVNPGNTEAFF.

This clonotype has ten or more counts. The chain carries TRBV12-3 or TRBV12-4 and TRBJ2-7; 7 bases map to TRBD1. V lost 6 bases to trimming and J lost 4 bases; unmatched junction nucleotides: 6. The CDR3 has 13 amino acids. CDR3 bases: TGTGCCAGCAGCCCGACAGGGCTATACGAGCAGTACGTC. Translation gives CASSPTGLYEQYV.

This clonotype was detected a few times. Here the CDR3 reads CASSQGILGTQGSTGGVDNEQFF. As DNA, the CDR3 is TGTGCCAGCAGCCAAGGAATCTTAGGGACCCAAGGATCCACGGGAGGTGTGGACAATGAGCAGTTCTTC. The V call is TRBV14, the J call TRBJ2-1; 7 bases match TRBD2. Germline loops: CDR1 SGHDN, CDR2 FVKESK. V was pared by 1 base and J by 5 bases, with 29 bases of the junction left unmatched. The CDR3 extends over 23 amino acids.

This clonotype was seen at least ten times. The chain uses TRBV29-1 and TRBJ2-3; the match to TRBD2 covers 10 bases. From germline, CDR1 is SQVTM and CDR2 ANQGSEA. The CDR3 extends over 13 amino acids. Unmatched junction bases numbered 4, after V lost 4 bases and J lost 6 bases. The chain's CDR3 is CSVGTSGKDTQYF. The CDR3 region has the DNA TGCAGCGTTGGGACTAGCGGCAAGGATACGCAGTATTTT.

This clonotype was counted a few times. This sequence joins TRBV7-3 and TRBJ2-5; tentatively, D is TRBD1 or TRBD2 (5 bases each). CDR3 length: 17 residues. Per germline, CDR1 SGHTA and CDR2 FQGTGA. The ends were cut back, 5 bases at V and 5 bases at J, with 24 bases in the middle. CDR3 nucleotide sequence: TGTGCCAGCAGCCCACGAGGCGGACACCTCCCGGGGGAGACCCAGTACTTC. It translates to CASSPRGGHLPGETQYF.

This clonotype has only a few counts. The chain couples TRBV12-3 or TRBV12-4 to TRBJ2-7; 11 bases align to TRBD1. V was clipped by 6 bases and J by 3 bases; unmatched bases: 7. The CDR3 sequence is 15 residues long. The CDR3 region has the DNA TGTGCCAGCAGATTGACCGGGACAGGGGGCTACGAGCAGTACTTC. Amino acids: CASRLTGTGGYEQYF.

The gene calls are TRBV5-1 and TRBJ2-1; TRBD2 aligns across 8 bases. Per the germline V gene, CDR1 is SGHRS and CDR2 is YFSETQ. The V gene end was trimmed by 3 bases and the J gene end by 3 bases; junction bases not matched to a gene: 17. The CDR3 sequence is 19 residues long. The CDR3 bases are TGCGCCAGCAGCTCTCCCAGGGACCCGGGGCGGGAGGACTACAATGAGCAGTTCTTC. This sequence encodes CASSSPRDPGREDYNEQFF.

This chain links TRBV6-1 with TRBJ2-6; tentatively, D is TRBD1 or TRBD2 (5 bases each). V lost 6 bases, J lost 0 bases, and 18 bases lay in between. The CDR3 is 18 residues long. Germline V gene sequence: CDR1 MNHNS, CDR2 SASEGT. The CDR3 DNA follows: TGTGCCAGCAGCCCCCGACCGGGACGGGGCTCTGGGGCCAACGTCCTGACTTTC. Its translation is CASSPRPGRGSGANVLTF.

This clonotype turned up a few times. This chain uses TRBV20-1 with TRBJ2-3; a weak D match, TRBD2 (5 bases). V lost 3 bases to trimming and J lost 0 bases, with 10 bases between them. Germline CDR1 is DFQATT and CDR2 is SNEGSKA (reference sequence). The CDR3 covers 14 residues. CDR3: CSASVRGSTDTQYF. CDR3 sequence (DNA): TGCAGTGCTAGCGTCCGCGGGAGCACAGATACGCAGTATTTT.

This clonotype was seen many times. The V gene is TRBV4-1, the J gene TRBJ2-2, with TRBD2 as a possible D gene (5 bases). The V end was cut by 0 bases, the J end by 7 bases, with 12 bases between. This CDR3 comprises 15 residues. In germline, CDR1 is MGHRA, CDR2 YSYEKL. CDR3 DNA: TGCGCCAGCAGCCAAGACAGATCGGGAATCGGGGAGCTGTTTTTT. Residues: CASSQDRSGIGELFF.

In regard to this clonotype: This could be a read error, since a much larger clone is one nucleotide away. CDR3 sequence reads: CASSFQGAERYF. The CDR3 DNA sequence: TGTGCCAGCAGTTTCCAAGGGGCCGAGCGGTACTTC. The J gene is TRBJ2-7, the V gene TRBV27; weak D call: TRBD1 (5 bases). Germline V lookup: CDR1 MNHEY, CDR2 SMNVEV (reference sequence). This CDR3 spans 12 amino acids.

This clonotype was detected many times. The rearrangement links TRBV10-3 to TRBJ2-2; D unclear. Trimming took off 1 base at V and 5 bases at J, with 2 bases between the two ends. This CDR3 region has 12 residues. Germline V CDR1 and CDR2: ENHRY, SYGVKD. CDR3 in amino acids: CAISEFTGELFF. DNA of the CDR3: TGTGCCATCAGTGAGTTTACCGGGGAGCTGTTTTTT.

This clonotype was seen only a few times. V is TRBV24-1 and J is TRBJ2-5; D is perhaps TRBD1 (6 bases). V gave up 6 bases and J gave up 1 base, with 11 bases separating them. CDR1 and CDR2 from the germline V gene are KGHDR and SFDVKD. The CDR3 contains 14 residues. As DNA, the CDR3 is TGTGCCACCAGTTGGGGACAACTCCAAGAGACCCAGTACTTC. Translating it yields CATSWGQLQETQYF.

This clonotype turned up a few times. The chain joins TRBV4-3 to TRBJ2-3; the match to TRBD2 covers 7 bases. The germline CDR1 and CDR2 sequences are LGHNA and YSLEER. The CDR3 has 18 residues. Losses at the gene ends were 1 base for V and 2 bases for J; bases not matched to a gene: 12. The CDR3 nucleotides are TGCGCCAGCAGCCAAGGACCCTGGAAGCGGGGTAACACAGATACGCAGTATTTT. This codes for CASSQGPWKRGNTDTQYF.

This clonotype was detected only a few times. CDR3 nucleotide sequence: TGTGCCAGCAGCTTGATCCGGGGACTAGCCTACAATGAGCAGTTCTTC. It specifies CASSLIRGLAYNEQFF. This chain joins TRBV11-2 and TRBJ2-1; 8 nucleotides align to TRBD2. The CDR3 spans 16 residues. The ends lost 3 bases at V and 2 bases at J; junction bases unmatched: 6. Looked up from germline, CDR1 is SGHAT and CDR2 is FQNNGV.

This clonotype occurred a few times. The chain carries TRBV20-1 and TRBJ1-1; no reliable D call. There are 14 residues in the CDR3. V lost 2 bases, J lost 5 bases, and 15 bases lay in between. Per the germline V gene, CDR1 is DFQATT and CDR2 is SNEGSKA (reference sequence). The CDR3 DNA follows: TGCAGTGCTAGAACCTTCCTCGGAGGGACTGAAGCTTTCTTT. It translates to CSARTFLGGTEAFF.

The V gene is TRBV5-1, the J gene TRBJ1-1; D unresolved. Trimming took off 4 bases at V and 0 bases at J, with 13 bases between the two ends. CDR1 and CDR2 from the germline V gene are SGHRS and YFSETQ. This CDR3 spans 15 amino acids. Written as DNA, the CDR3 is TGCGCCAGCAGCCCGGGAGGTGGAGTGAACACTGAAGCTTTCTTT. This encodes CASSPGGGVNTEAFF.

The table lists this clonotype with many counts. The V gene is TRBV7-2, the J gene TRBJ2-1; 9 positions agree with TRBD1. From germline, CDR1 is SGHTA and CDR2 FQGNSA. V was pared by 6 bases and J by 7 bases, with 10 bases of the junction left unmatched. The CDR3 contains 15 residues. The CDR3 DNA reads TGTGCCAGCAGTAAATACAGGGGGCTAAGGAATGAGCAGTTCTTC. Translation gives CASSKYRGLRNEQFF.

In its sample, this clonotype was seen many times. The chain has TRBV20-1 and TRBJ1-1; possible D gene TRBD1, 5 bases. The CDR3 has 14 residues. The V end was cut by 6 bases, the J end by 7 bases, with 21 bases between. Germline lookup yields CDR1 DFQATT and CDR2 SNEGSKA (reference sequence). In DNA, the CDR3 is TGCAGTGCGGCCAATGAGGGGCGCAAGCATGAAGCTTTCTTT. This sequence encodes CSAANEGRKHEAFF.

This clonotype has a count of ten or more. The V and J genes are TRBV5-1 and TRBJ1-5, with unresolved D. Germline loops: CDR1 SGHRS, CDR2 YFSETQ. V lost 5 bases, J lost 3 bases, and 15 bases lay in between. This CDR3 comprises 15 residues. Here the CDR3 reads CASRLDGDSNQPQHF. The DNA for the CDR3 is TGCGCCAGCAGGTTAGACGGCGACTCCAATCAGCCCCAGCATTTT.

The chain has TRBV11-3 and TRBJ2-3; the D gene is possibly TRBD1 (6 bases). With 4 bases removed from V and 8 bases from J, the gap between germline ends came to 16 bases. CDR3 size: 14 residues. Germline V gives CDR1 SGHNT, CDR2 YENEEA. CDR3 DNA sequence: TGTGCCAGCAGCTCCGGTGGGGGCCAGAGTACGCAGTATTTT. Amino acids: CASSSGGGQSTQYF.

This clonotype was seen ten or more times. This chain connects TRBV24-1 to TRBJ2-1; TRBD2 aligns across 11 bases. CDR3 size: 16 residues. Germline V lookup: CDR1 KGHDR, CDR2 SFDVKD. V lost 6 bases to trimming and J lost 8 bases; unmatched junction nucleotides: 11. Written as DNA, the CDR3 is TGTGCCACCAGTAGCCCACTAGCGGGAGAGAGGGATGAGCAGTTCTTC. Translating it yields CATSSPLAGERDEQFF.

This clonotype was observed many times. The chain links TRBV20-1 to TRBJ2-1, with unresolved D. The V end lost 1 base, the J end lost 3 bases, and 10 bases lay between the germline ends. The CDR3 spans 14 residues. Germline loops: CDR1 DFQATT, CDR2 SNEGSKA (reference sequence). In nucleotides, the CDR3 is TGCAGTGCTAGAGCTACTCATTTCTACAATGAGCAGTTCTTC. Encoded protein: CSARATHFYNEQFF.

The table lists this clonotype with many counts. The chain couples TRBV20-1 to TRBJ1-5; 10 bases fit TRBD1. Unmatched junction bases numbered 6, after V lost 6 bases and J lost 4 bases. Germline values: CDR1 DFQATT, CDR2 SNEGSKA (reference sequence). This CDR3 is 14 amino acids long. The CDR3 region has the DNA TGCAGTGCAGCGACAGGGGGCGGGAATCAGCCCCAGCATTTT. Translating it yields CSAATGGGNQPQHF.

The rearrangement uses TRBV7-9 and TRBJ2-1, with D perhaps TRBD1 (6 bases). This CDR3 is built from 14 residues. Germline V lookup: CDR1 SEHNR, CDR2 FQNEAQ (reference sequence). V lost 7 bases and J 4 bases, leaving 14 bases between the germline ends. The CDR3 region has the DNA TGTGCCAGCAACCTCGGGACACCATACAATGAGCAGTTCTTC. Encoded protein: CASNLGTPYNEQFF.

The table lists this clonotype with many counts. V is TRBV7-3 and J is TRBJ2-7, with 10 bases that match TRBD2. V was clipped by 0 bases and J by 3 bases; unmatched bases: 11. The CDR3 extends over 18 amino acids. Germline CDR1 is SGHTA and CDR2 is FQGTGA. The CDR3: CASSLTSGETSGHYEQYF. CDR3 nucleotides: TGTGCCAGCAGCTTAACTAGTGGGGAGACTAGCGGGCACTACGAGCAGTACTTC.

This clonotype was seen many times. The chain combines TRBV5-6 with TRBJ2-5; D may be TRBD2 (5 bases). The ends were cut back, 4 bases at V and 4 bases at J, with 17 bases in the middle. CDR3 length: 15 residues. CDR1 and CDR2 from the germline V gene are SGHDT and YYEEEE. The CDR3 loop reads CASSPDAGGGETQYF. CDR3 sequence (DNA): TGTGCCAGCAGCCCTGACGCAGGCGGAGGAGAGACCCAGTACTTC.